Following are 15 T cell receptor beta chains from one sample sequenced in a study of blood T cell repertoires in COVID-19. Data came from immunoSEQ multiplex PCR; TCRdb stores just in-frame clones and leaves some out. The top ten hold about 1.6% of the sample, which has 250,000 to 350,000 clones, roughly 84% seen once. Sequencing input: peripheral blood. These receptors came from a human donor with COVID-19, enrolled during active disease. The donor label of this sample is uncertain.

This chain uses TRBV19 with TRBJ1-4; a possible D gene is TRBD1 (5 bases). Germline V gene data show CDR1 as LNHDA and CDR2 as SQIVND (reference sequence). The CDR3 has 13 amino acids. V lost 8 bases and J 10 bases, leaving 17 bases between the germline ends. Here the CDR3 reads CASVGGKGPKLFF. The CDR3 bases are TGTGCCAGTGTCGGGGGTAAAGGGCCAAAACTGTTTTTT.

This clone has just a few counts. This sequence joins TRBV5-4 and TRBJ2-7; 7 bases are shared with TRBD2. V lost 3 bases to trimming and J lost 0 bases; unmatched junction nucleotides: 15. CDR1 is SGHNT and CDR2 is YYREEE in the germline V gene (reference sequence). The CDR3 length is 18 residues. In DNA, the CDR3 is TGTGCCAGCAGCTCGCCTGCCGGTATAGCGGGTTCCTCCTACGAGCAGTACTTC. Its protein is CASSSPAGIAGSSYEQYF. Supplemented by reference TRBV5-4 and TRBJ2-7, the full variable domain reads ETGVTQSPTHLIKTRGQQVTLRCSSQSGHNTVSWYQQALGQGPQFIFQYYREEENGRGNFPPRFSGLQFPNYSSELNVNALELDDSALYLCASSSPAGIAGSSYEQYFGPGTRLTVT.

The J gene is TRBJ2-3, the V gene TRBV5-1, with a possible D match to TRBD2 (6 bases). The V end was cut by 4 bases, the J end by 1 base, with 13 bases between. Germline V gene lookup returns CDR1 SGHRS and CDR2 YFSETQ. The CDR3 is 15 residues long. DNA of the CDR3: TGCGCCAGCAGCAGAGAGGACTACCGCACAGATACGCAGTATTTT. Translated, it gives CASSREDYRTDTQYF.

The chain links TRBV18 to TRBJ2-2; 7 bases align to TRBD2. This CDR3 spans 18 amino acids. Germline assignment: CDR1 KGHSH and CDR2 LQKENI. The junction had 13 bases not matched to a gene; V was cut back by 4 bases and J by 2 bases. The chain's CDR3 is CASSRNNGGSGNTGELFF. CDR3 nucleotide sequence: TGTGCCAGCTCACGTAACAACGGCGGGAGCGGTAACACCGGGGAGCTGTTTTTT.

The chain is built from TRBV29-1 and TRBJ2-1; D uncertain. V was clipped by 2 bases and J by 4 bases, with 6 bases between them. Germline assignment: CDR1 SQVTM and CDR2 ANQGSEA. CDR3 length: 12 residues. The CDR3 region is CSVESRYNEQFF. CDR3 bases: TGCAGCGTTGAATCCCGTTACAATGAGCAGTTCTTC.

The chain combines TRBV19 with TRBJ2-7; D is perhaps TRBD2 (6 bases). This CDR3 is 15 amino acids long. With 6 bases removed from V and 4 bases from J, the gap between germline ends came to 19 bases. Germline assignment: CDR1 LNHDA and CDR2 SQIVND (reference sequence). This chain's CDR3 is CASSSSGATGYEQYF. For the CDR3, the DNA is TGTGCCAGTAGCTCTTCGGGAGCTACAGGTTACGAGCAGTACTTC.

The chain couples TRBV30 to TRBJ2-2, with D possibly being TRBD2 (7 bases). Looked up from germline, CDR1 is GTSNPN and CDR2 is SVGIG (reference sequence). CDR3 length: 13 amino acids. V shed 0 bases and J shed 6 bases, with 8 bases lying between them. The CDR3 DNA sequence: TGTGCCTGGAGTGTAGGGGGGGCCGGGGAGCTGTTTTTT. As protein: CAWSVGGAGELFF.

The DNA of the CDR3 is TGTGCCAGCAGCTTAAGCGCAGCGGGAGACATTCAGTACTTC. This codes for CASSLSAAGDIQYF. This sequence joins TRBV7-3 and TRBJ2-4, with 8 bases fitting TRBD2. Per germline, CDR1 SGHTA and CDR2 FQGTGA. The CDR3 is 14 residues long. The J segment lost 8 bases and the V segment lost 1 base, leaving 4 bases of the junction unmatched.

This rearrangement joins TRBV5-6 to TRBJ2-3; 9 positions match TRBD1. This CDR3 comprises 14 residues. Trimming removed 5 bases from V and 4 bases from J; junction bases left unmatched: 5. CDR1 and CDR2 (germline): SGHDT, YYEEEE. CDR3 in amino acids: CASSRQGVADTQYF. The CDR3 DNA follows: TGTGCCAGCAGTCGACAGGGGGTAGCAGATACGCAGTATTTT.

CDR3 in amino acids: CASSEGFYSNQPQHF. The CDR3 nucleotides read TGTGCCAGCAGCGAGGGGTTTTATAGCAATCAGCCCCAGCATTTT. The J gene is TRBJ1-5, the V gene TRBV9, with D possibly TRBD1 on 5 matching bases. CDR1 and CDR2 from the germline V gene are SGDLS and YYNGEE. The CDR3 extends over 15 amino acids. V lost 3 bases to trimming and J lost 0 bases, with 10 bases between them.

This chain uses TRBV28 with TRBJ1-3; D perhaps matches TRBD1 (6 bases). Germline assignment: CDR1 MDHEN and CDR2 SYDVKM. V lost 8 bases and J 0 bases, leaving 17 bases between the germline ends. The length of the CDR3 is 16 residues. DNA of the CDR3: TGTGCCAGCCAAACCTCAGGGGTGCCCTCTGGAAACACCATATATTTT. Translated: CASQTSGVPSGNTIYF.

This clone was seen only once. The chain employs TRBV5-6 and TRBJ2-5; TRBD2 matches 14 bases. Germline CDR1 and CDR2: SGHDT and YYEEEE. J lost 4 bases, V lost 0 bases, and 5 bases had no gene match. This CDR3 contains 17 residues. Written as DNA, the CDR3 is TGTGCCAGCAGCTTGGAGGGACTAGCGGGAGTCGGAGAGACCCAGTACTTC. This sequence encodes CASSLEGLAGVGETQYF.

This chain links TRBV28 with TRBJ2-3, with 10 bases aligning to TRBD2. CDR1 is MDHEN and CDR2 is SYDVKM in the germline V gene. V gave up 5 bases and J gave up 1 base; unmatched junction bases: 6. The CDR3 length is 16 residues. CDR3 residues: CASSTLSGRGTDTQYF. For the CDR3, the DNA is TGTGCCAGCAGTACTCTCAGCGGGAGGGGCACAGATACGCAGTATTTT.

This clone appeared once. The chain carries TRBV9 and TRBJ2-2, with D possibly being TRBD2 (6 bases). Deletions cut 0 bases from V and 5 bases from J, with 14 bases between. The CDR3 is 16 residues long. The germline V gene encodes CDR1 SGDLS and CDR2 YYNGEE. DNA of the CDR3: TGTGCCAGCAGCGTAGTTCCGGGACTGAGTACCGGGGAGCTGTTTTTT. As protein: CASSVVPGLSTGELFF.

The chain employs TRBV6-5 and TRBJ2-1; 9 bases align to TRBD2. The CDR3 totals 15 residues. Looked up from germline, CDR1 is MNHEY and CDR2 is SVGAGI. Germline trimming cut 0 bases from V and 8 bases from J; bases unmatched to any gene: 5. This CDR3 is CASSYSGGRGDEQFF. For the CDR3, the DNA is TGTGCCAGCAGTTACTCAGGCGGGAGGGGGGATGAGCAGTTCTTC.